This T cell receptor beta chain was profiled in a study of blood T cell repertoires in COVID-19. Study as a whole: T cells, B-cell-depleted T cells, or PBMCs supplied cDNA or gDNA.

This CDR3 is built from 17 residues. V was clipped by 1 base and J by 4 bases; unmatched bases: 9. Germline V lookup: CDR1 LGHDT, CDR2 YNNKEL (reference sequence). Original data processing: Reference gene primer amplification in the assay estimated nucleated cell counts. Data came from immunoSEQ multiplex PCR; TCRdb stores just in-frame clones and leaves some out. The DNA gave D and trimming, while V, J and clone size come from that table. The repertoire holds about 180,000 clones, approximately 90% seen once, with 1.5% to 2% in the top ten. This chain links TRBV3-1 (or the pseudogene TRBV3-2) with TRBJ1-5; 8 bases map to TRBD1. Sequenced: peripheral blood. This clonotype originated in a man younger than 35 who had recovered from COVID-19. CDR3 loop: CASSQVEGQGWNQPQHF. The CDR3 nucleotides are TGTGCCAGCAGCCAAGTCGAAGGACAGGGCTGGAATCAGCCCCAGCATTTT.